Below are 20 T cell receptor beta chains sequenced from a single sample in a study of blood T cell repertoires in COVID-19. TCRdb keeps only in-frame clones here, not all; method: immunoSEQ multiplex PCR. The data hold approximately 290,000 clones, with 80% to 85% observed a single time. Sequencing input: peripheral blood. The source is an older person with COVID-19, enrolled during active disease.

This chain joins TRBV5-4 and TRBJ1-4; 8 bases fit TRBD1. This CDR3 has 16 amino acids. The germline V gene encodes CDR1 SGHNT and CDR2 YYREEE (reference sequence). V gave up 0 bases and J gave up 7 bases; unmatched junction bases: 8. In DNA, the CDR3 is TGTGCCAGCAGCTTGGGGACAGGGCTGTCGGGTGAAAAACTGTTTTTT. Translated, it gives CASSLGTGLSGEKLFF.

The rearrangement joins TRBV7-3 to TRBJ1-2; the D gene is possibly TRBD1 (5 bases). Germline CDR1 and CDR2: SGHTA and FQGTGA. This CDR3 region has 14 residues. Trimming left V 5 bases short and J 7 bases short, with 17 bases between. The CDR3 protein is CASSVMGGSGGYTF. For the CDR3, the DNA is TGTGCCAGCAGCGTCATGGGGGGATCTGGTGGCTACACCTTC.

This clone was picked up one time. The CDR3 nucleotides read TGTGCCAGTACCCCGGGGGACAGGGCGTTGGGGCCCCAGCATTTT. As protein: CASTPGDRALGPQHF. The chain uses TRBV19 and TRBJ1-5, with 9 positions matching TRBD1. The CDR3 contains 15 residues. J was trimmed by 9 bases and V by 7 bases; bases with no gene match: 13. The germline V gene has CDR1 LNHDA and CDR2 SQIVND (reference sequence).

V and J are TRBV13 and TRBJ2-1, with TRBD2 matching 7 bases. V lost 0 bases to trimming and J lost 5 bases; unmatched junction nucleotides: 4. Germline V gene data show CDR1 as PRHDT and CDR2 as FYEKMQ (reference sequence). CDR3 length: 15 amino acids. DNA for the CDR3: TGTGCCAGCAGCTTAGGACTAGCGAGACACAATGAGCAGTTCTTC. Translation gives CASSLGLARHNEQFF.

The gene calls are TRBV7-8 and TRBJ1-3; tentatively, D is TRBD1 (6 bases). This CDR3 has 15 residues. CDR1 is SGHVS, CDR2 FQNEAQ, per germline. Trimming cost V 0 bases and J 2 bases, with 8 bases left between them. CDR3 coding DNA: TGTGCCAGCAGCTTAGCCTCAGGGGCTGGAAACACCATATATTTT. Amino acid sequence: CASSLASGAGNTIYF.

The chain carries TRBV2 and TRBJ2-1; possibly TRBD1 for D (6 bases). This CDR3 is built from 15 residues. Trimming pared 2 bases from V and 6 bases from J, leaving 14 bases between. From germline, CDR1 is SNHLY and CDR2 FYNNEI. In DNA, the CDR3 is TGTGCCAGCAGTGAAAGCAGGGGCGGAAGCAATGAGCAGTTCTTC. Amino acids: CASSESRGGSNEQFF.

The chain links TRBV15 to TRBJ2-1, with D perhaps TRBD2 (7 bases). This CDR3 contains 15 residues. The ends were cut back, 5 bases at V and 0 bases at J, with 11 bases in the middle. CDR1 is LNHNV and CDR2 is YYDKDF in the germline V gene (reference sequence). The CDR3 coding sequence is TGTGCCACCAGCGAGGGGGGGAGCTCCTACAATGAGCAGTTCTTC. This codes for CATSEGGSSYNEQFF. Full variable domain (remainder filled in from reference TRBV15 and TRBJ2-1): DAMVIQNPRYQVTQFGKPVTLSCSQTLNHNVMYWYQQKSSQAPKLLFHYYDKDFNNEADTPDNFQSRRPNTSFCFLDIRSPGLGDTAMYLCATSEGGSSYNEQFFGPGTRLTVL.

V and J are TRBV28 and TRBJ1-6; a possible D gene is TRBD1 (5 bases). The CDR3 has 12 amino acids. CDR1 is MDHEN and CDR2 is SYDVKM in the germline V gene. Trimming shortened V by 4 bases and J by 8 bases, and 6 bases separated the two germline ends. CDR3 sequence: CASSSGYSPLHF. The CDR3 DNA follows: TGTGCCAGCAGTTCAGGGTATTCACCCCTCCACTTT. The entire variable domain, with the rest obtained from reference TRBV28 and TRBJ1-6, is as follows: DVKVTQSSRYLVKRTGEKVFLECVQDMDHENMFWYRQDPGLGLRLIYFSYDVKMKEKGDIPEGYSVSREKKERFSLILESASTNQTSMYLCASSSGYSPLHFGNGTRLTVT.

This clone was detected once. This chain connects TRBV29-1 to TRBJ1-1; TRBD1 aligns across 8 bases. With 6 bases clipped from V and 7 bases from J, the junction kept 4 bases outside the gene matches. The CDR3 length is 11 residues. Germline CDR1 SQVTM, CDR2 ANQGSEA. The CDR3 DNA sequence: TGCAGCGTCCGACAGGGGAATGAAGCTTTCTTT. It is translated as CSVRQGNEAFF.

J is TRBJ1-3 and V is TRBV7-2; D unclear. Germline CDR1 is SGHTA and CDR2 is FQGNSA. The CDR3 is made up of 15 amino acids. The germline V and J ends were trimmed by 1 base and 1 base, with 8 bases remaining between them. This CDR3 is CASSLDAASGNTIYF. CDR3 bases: TGTGCCAGCAGCTTAGATGCGGCTTCTGGAAACACCATATATTTT.

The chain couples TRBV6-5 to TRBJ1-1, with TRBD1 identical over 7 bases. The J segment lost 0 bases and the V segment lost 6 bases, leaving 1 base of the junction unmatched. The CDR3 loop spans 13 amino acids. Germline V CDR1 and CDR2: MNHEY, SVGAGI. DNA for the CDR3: TGTGCCAGCAGCGACAGGGTGAACACTGAAGCTTTCTTT. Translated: CASSDRVNTEAFF.

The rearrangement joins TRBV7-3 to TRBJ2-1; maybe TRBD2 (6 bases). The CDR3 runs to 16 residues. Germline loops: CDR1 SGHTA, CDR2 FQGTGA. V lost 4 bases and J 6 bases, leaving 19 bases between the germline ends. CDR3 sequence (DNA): TGTGCCAGCAGCTCCGGGAGAGGGAGGACCTCCAATGAGCAGTTCTTC. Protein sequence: CASSSGRGRTSNEQFF.

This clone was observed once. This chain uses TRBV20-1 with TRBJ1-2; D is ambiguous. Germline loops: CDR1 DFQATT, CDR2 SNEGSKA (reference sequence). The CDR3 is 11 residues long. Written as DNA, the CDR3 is TGCACCACTACGGGATTGAGGGGCTACACCTTC. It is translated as CTTTGLRGYTF.

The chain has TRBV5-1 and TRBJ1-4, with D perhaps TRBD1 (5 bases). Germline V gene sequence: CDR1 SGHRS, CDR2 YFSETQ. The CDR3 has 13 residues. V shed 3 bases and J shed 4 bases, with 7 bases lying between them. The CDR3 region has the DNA TGCGCCAGCAGCTGGACAAATAATGAAAAACTGTTTTTT. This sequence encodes CASSWTNNEKLFF.

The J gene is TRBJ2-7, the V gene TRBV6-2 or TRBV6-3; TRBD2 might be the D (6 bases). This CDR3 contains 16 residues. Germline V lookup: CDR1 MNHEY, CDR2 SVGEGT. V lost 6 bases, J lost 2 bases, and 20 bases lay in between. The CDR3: CASSTGTSPSPYEQYF. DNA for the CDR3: TGTGCCAGCAGCACCGGGACTTCCCCGTCACCCTACGAGCAGTACTTC.

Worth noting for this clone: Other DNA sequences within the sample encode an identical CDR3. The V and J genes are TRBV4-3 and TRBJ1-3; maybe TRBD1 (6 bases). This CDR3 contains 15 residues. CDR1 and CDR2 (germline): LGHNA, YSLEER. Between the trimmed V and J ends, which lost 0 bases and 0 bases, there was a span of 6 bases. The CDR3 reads CASSQEGGSGNTIYF. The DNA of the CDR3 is TGCGCCAGCAGCCAAGAAGGGGGCTCTGGAAACACCATATATTTT.

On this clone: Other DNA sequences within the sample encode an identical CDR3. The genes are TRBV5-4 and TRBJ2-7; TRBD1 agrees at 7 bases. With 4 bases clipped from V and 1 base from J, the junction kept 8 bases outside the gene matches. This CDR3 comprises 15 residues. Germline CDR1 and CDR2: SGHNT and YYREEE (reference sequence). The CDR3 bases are TGTGCCAGCAGCCCGGGGACAGCGCGATCCTACGAGCAGTACTTC. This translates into CASSPGTARSYEQYF.

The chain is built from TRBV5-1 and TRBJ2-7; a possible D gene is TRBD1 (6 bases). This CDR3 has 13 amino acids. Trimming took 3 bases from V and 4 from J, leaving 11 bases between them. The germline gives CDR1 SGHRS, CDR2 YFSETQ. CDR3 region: CASSWRTDYEQYF. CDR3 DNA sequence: TGCGCCAGCAGCTGGAGGACAGATTACGAGCAGTACTTC. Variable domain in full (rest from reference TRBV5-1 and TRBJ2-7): KAGVTQTPRYLIKTRGQQVTLSCSPISGHRSVSWYQQTPGQGLQFLFEYFSETQRNKGNFPGRFSGRQFSNSRSEMNVSTLELGDSALYLCASSWRTDYEQYFGPGTRLTVT.

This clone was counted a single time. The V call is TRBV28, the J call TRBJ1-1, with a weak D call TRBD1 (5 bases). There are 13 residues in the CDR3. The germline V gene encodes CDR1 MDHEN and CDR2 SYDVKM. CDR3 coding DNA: TGTGCTAGCGGGAATCCCTCGACAGAGGAAGCTTTCTTT. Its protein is CASGNPSTEEAFF.

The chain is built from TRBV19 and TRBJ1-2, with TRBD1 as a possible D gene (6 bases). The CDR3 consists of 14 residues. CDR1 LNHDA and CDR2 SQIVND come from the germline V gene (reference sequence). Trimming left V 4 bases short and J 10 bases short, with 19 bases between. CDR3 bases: TGTGCCAGTAGTAACACAGGGTACGGTTTTGCCTACACCTTC. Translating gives CASSNTGYGFAYTF.